The clone carrying this TCR beta chain was seen repeatedly, ten times or more. These data belong to a study of identical twins. It was template switching that added a universal primer site, and there were unique molecular identifiers on the cDNA. One entry per CDR3 protein results from TCRdb running MiXCR on the 5' RACE reads. The sample comprises approximately 470,000 distinct CDR3 sequences, 14% of which are singletons, and approximately 0.52% rests with the top ten. The V end was cut by 0 bases, the J end by 7 bases, with 10 bases between. The CDR3 totals 15 residues. Germline-derived CDR1 and CDR2 are SGHAT and FQNNGV. These data were likewise used in another study, on yellow fever vaccine responses in identical twins.

The receptor was derived from a woman aged 18 to 35 in good health. The sequenced material came from CD4+ T cells sorted from blood. The chain employs TRBV11-2 and TRBJ1-6; TRBD1 is a possible D gene (5 bases). The CDR3 reads CASSLERGWNSPLHF. The DNA of the CDR3 is TGTGCCAGCAGCTTAGAGAGGGGATGGAATTCACCCCTCCACTTT.